The 8 T cell receptor beta chains given below trace back to one sample, sequenced in a study of patients and donors after allogeneic stem cell transplantation. TCRdb itself ran the RT-PCR reads through MiXCR, one entry per CDR3 protein. Of 390,000 or so distinct CDR3 sequences listed, roughly 17% are singletons. The sample comprised blood, either unsorted or a sorted T cell fraction (not recorded which). These TCRs come from a human donor who was either an allogeneic HSCT recipient or a stem cell or donor lymphocyte infusion donor (not recorded which). It is not recorded whose cells these are; they may come from a transplant donor.

The rearrangement links TRBV29-1 to TRBJ2-2; D possibly uses TRBD1 or TRBD2 (5 bases each). The ends were cut back, 6 bases at V and 7 bases at J, with 15 bases in the middle. The CDR3 has 13 residues. Germline lookup yields CDR1 SQVTM and CDR2 ANQGSEA. For the CDR3, the DNA is TGCAGCGTCGTTCGTGGGGGAAACGGGGAGCTGTTTTTT. Its translation: CSVVRGGNGELFF.

This clonotype turned up a few times. V gene TRBV11-2 combines with J gene TRBJ1-5; D gene uncertain. This CDR3 region has 14 residues. Trimming took 5 bases from V and 3 from J, leaving 11 bases between them. CDR1 and CDR2 (germline): SGHAT, FQNNGV. CDR3 region: CASSAPGVNQPQHF. The CDR3 DNA is TGTGCCAGCAGCGCCCCGGGTGTCAATCAGCCCCAGCATTTT.

This clonotype was recorded at least ten times. The chain uses TRBV9 and TRBJ1-2; tentatively, D is TRBD1 (6 bases). The CDR3 covers 13 residues. Trimming stripped 3 bases from V and 8 bases from J, with 14 bases between. The germline CDR1 and CDR2 sequences are SGDLS and YYNGEE. For the CDR3, the DNA is TGTGCCAGCAGCGGGCCAGGGGCGAGCGGCTACACCTTC. Protein sequence: CASSGPGASGYTF.

The chain joins TRBV6-5 to TRBJ2-7; 8 bases fit TRBD1. The CDR3 runs to 14 residues. Germline V gene data show CDR1 as MNHEY and CDR2 as SVGAGI. V lost 4 bases to trimming and J lost 7 bases; unmatched junction nucleotides: 9. CDR3 protein: CASSLDRVTGEQYF. For the CDR3, the DNA is TGTGCCAGCAGTTTGGACAGGGTAACTGGGGAGCAGTACTTC.

In its sample, this clonotype was seen once. V is TRBV5-1 and J is TRBJ1-1; D might be TRBD1 (6 bases). This CDR3 is 15 amino acids long. Trimming left V 0 bases short and J 5 bases short, with 14 bases between. Germline V lookup: CDR1 SGHRS, CDR2 YFSETQ. The CDR3 DNA reads as TGCGCCAGCAGCTTGGTTTCGGGGGGCAGGACTGAAGCTTTCTTT. This codes for CASSLVSGGRTEAFF.

The rearrangement uses TRBV20-1 and TRBJ2-2; D unresolved. Germline CDR1 is DFQATT and CDR2 is SNEGSKA (reference sequence). The CDR3 spans 14 residues. Trimming removed 3 bases from V and 4 bases from J, with 12 bases in between. The CDR3 nucleotides are TGCAGTGCTAGTGGAATAGCAACCACCGGGGAGCTGTTTTTT. This gives the protein CSASGIATTGELFF.

The rearrangement joins TRBV10-3 to TRBJ2-7; TRBD1 matches 9 bases. Trimming at V came to 6 bases and at J to 4 bases, leaving 1 base not matched to a gene. The CDR3 sequence is 12 residues long. The germline V gene has CDR1 ENHRY and CDR2 SYGVKD. CDR3 nucleotide sequence: TGTGCCATCAGGGACAGGGGTTACGAGCAGTACTTC. Its translation is CAIRDRGYEQYF.

This clonotype has more than one count but fewer than ten. The rearrangement uses TRBV5-6 and TRBJ2-5; 8 bases align to TRBD1. Trimming removed 4 bases from V and 3 bases from J; junction bases left unmatched: 2. Per germline, CDR1 SGHDT and CDR2 YYEEEE. This CDR3 is 13 amino acids long. The CDR3 reads CASSRGQEETQYF. The CDR3 DNA follows: TGTGCCAGCAGCCGGGGACAGGAAGAGACCCAGTACTTC.